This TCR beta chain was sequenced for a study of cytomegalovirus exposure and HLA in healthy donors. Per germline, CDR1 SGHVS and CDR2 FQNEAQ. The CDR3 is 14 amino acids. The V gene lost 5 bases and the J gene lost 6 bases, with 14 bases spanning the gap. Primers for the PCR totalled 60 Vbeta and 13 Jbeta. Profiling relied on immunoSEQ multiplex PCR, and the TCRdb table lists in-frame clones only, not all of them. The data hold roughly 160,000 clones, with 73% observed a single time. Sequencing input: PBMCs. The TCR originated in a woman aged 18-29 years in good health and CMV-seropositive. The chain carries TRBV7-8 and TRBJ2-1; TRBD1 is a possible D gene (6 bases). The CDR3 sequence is CASSEWDTGNEQFF. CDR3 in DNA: TGTGCCAGCAGCGAGTGGGACACTGGCAATGAGCAGTTCTTC. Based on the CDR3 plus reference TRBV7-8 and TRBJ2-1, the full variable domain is GAGVSQSPRYKVAKRGQDVALRCDPISGHVSLFWYQQALGQGPEFLTYFQNEAQLDKSGLPSDRFFAERPEGSVSTLKIQRTQQEDSAVYLCASSEWDTGNEQFFGPGTRLTVL.